The source of this TCR beta chain is a study of OX40 agonist ivuxolimab in advanced cancers. Study results and caveats: The study found that CD8+ T cells averaged more expanded clones than CD4+.

Clones were sequenced by immunoSEQ multiplex PCR, and TCRdb holds only the in-frame ones, with some missing. This sample carries roughly 80,000 clones, 90% of them seen once, and the ten largest clones take 1.5% to 2%. Baseline was the first blood sampling point, followed by cycle 4 day 1 and cycle 7 day 1. Note on this clone: No antigen is known for it.

This sequence originates from an adult with an advanced solid tumor such as melanoma, head and neck, liver or kidney cancer. The specimen comprised CD4+ or CD8+ T cells sorted from blood, sampled in a trial of the OX40 agonist ivuxolimab.

The CDR3 DNA sequence: TGTGCAAGTCGCTCCTCGGTTGCGGGACCCCCAGAGACCCAGTACTTC. Translated, it gives CASRSSVAGPPETQYF. The chain recombines TRBV12-2 with TRBJ2-5; the table names TRBD2, a call not compared with the DNA. TRBV12-2 constitutes a pseudogene. CDR3 length equals 16 residues.